These 4 T cell receptor beta chains were all obtained from the same sample, sequenced in a study of blood T cell repertoires in COVID-19. Here immunoSEQ multiplex PCR was the method, and the copy in TCRdb shows in-frame clones only, minus some. The data contain some 170,000 clones, 75% to 80% of them singletons. The sequencing sample was made of peripheral blood. The receptor source for this set is a woman in her 70s with acute or convalescent COVID-19.

The chain recombines TRBV20-1 with TRBJ1-2; D call uncertain. The CDR3 totals 11 residues. Germline CDR1 DFQATT, CDR2 SNEGSKA (reference sequence). The germline V and J ends were trimmed by 4 bases and 7 bases, with 10 bases remaining between them. The CDR3 spells CSATGIGGYTF. The CDR3 DNA reads TGCAGTGCTACGGGGATCGGTGGCTACACCTTC.

The genes are TRBV20-1 and TRBJ1-1; TRBD1 aligns across 9 bases. Germline CDR1 and CDR2: DFQATT and SNEGSKA (reference sequence). The CDR3 is 11 amino acids. CDR3 in amino acids: CVTGGNAEAFF. The CDR3 DNA reads as TGCGTCACAGGGGGCAACGCTGAAGCTTTCTTT.

The V and J genes are TRBV12-3 or TRBV12-4 and TRBJ1-4, with 7 bases identical to TRBD1. V shed 5 bases, J shed 12 bases, and the junction held 9 bases outside the gene matches. The CDR3 sequence is 13 residues long. CDR3 sequence: CASSPSVQGELFF. As DNA, the CDR3 is TGTGCCAGCAGTCCATCCGTCCAGGGGGAACTGTTTTTT.

This clone was seen a few times. The chain joins TRBV9 to TRBJ2-2; TRBD1 might be the D (6 bases). The V gene lost 3 bases and the J gene lost 5 bases, with 8 bases spanning the gap. The germline CDR1 and CDR2 sequences are SGDLS and YYNGEE. This CDR3 comprises 13 residues. CDR3 sequence (DNA): TGTGCCAGCAGCGAGAGGGGGACCGGGGAGCTGTTTTTT. Protein sequence: CASSERGTGELFF.